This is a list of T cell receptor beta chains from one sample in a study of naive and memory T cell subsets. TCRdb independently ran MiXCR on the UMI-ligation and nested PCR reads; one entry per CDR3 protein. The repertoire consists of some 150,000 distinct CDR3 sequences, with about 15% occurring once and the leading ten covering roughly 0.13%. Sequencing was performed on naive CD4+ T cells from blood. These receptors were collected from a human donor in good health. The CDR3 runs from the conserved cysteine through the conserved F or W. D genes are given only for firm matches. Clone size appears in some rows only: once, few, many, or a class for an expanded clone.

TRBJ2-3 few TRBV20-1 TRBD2 CSADSGRAFTDTQYF TGCAGTGCTGATAGCGGGAGGGCCTTCACAGATACGCAGTATTTT
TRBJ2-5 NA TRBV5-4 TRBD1 CASSQGQGGHETQYF TGTGCCAGCAGCCAAGGACAGGGCGGCCACGAGACCCAGTACTTC
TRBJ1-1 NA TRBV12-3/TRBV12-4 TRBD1 CASRRGQKAFF TGTGCCAGCAGACGGGGACAGAAAGCTTTCTTT
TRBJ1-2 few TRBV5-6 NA CASSSKSIRQAQYYGYTF TGTGCCAGCAGCTCCAAATCGATAAGACAGGCCCAATACTATGGCTACACCTTC
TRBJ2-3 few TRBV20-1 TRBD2 CSARRLAGVMKDTQYF TGCAGTGCTAGGCGACTAGCGGGAGTAATGAAAGATACGCAGTATTTT
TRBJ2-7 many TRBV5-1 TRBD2 CASSFMLAGDGEQYF TGCGCCAGCAGCTTCATGCTAGCGGGAGACGGCGAGCAGTACTTC
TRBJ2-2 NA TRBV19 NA CASTLRGPGELFF TGTGCCAGTACCCTCCGTGGGCCCGGGGAGCTGTTTTTT
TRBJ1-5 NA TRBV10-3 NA CAISNALLDNQPQHF TGTGCCATCAGTAACGCCCTACTGGACAATCAGCCCCAGCATTTT
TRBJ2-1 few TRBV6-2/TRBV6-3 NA CASSYRVAYNEQFF TGTGCCAGCAGTTACCGGGTCGCCTACAATGAGCAGTTCTTC
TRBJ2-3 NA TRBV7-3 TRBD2 CASSRLAGVDTQYF TGTGCCAGCAGCAGACTAGCGGGAGTAGATACGCAGTATTTT
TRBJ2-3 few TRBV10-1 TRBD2 CASSDPSGSSDTQYF TGCGCCAGCAGTGATCCCAGCGGGAGTTCAGATACGCAGTATTTT
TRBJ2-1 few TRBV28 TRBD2 CASTYFLTSGNEQFF TGTGCCAGCACTTACTTTTTAACTAGCGGCAATGAGCAGTTCTTC
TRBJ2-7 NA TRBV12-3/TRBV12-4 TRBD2 CASSYKLANSYEQYF TGTGCCAGCAGCTACAAACTAGCGAACTCCTACGAGCAGTACTTC
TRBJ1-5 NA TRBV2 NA CASSEGQDFNQPQHF TGTGCCAGCAGTGAAGGACAGGACTTCAATCAGCCCCAGCATTTT
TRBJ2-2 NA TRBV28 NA CASSFWQKAGELFF TGTGCCAGCAGTTTCTGGCAGAAGGCCGGGGAGCTGTTTTTT
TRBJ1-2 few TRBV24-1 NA CATSDPNKADGYTF TGTGCCACCAGTGACCCGAACAAGGCGGATGGCTACACCTTC
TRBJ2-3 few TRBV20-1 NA CSGAGAQDTQYF TGCAGTGGGGCGGGGGCGCAGGATACGCAGTATTTT